This TCR beta chain was identified in a study of vaccination and CD4 T cells after COVID-19. Study-wide results and caveats: Within the convalescent patients, a median about 89% of the SARS-CoV-2-reactive clones were ones that appeared only post-vaccination.

CDR3 length: 13 amino acids. Germline V gene data show CDR1 as SNHLY and CDR2 as FYNNEI. V was pared by 8 bases and J by 5 bases, with 15 bases between. Remarks on this clonotype: What it binds is unknown.

The Oncomine TCR Beta short-read assay sequenced DNA from cultured CD4+ T cells. Genomic DNA was isolated from CD4+ T cells that had been cultured. MiXCR, run by TCRdb on the PCR reads, gives a single entry per CDR3 protein. The table shows approximately 12,000 distinct CDR3 sequences, with roughly 26% occurring only once. The sample's treatment: roughly 10-day PBMC culture with coronavirus spike peptide pools or control peptides (ViraFEST assay). The receptor was isolated from a human donor who received a COVID-19 vaccine. The sequences come from CD4+ T cells from blood, cultured in vitro, collected before SARS-CoV-2 vaccination. This chain links TRBV2 with TRBJ1-1; no clear D gene. The DNA for the CDR3 is TGTGCCAGCCTCCGGGCTGGGAATACTGAAGCTTTCTTT. Protein sequence: CASLRAGNTEAFF.